This TCR beta chain was retrieved from a study of control samples from healthy donors and cancer patients. Using immunoSEQ multiplex PCR, the repertoire was profiled, and TCRdb retains in-frame clones only, with some absent. The repertoire holds over 150,000 clones, with approximately 96% as singletons. The ends were cut back, 2 bases at V and 1 base at J, with 11 bases in the middle. Germline loops: CDR1 SEHNR, CDR2 FQNEAQ (reference sequence). The CDR3 has 15 amino acids. The sequenced material came from blood. The receptor comes from a woman aged 30 to 39 in good health. This chain links TRBV7-9 with TRBJ2-5; D uncertain. The CDR3 DNA reads as TGTGCCAGCAGCTTAAGACAACAGCTCCAAGAGACCCAGTACTTC. Its translation is CASSLRQQLQETQYF.